This T cell receptor beta chain was sequenced during a study of early T cells in non-severe SARS-CoV-2 infection. This clonotype has a handful of counts. One junction end disagrees with the germline gene, perhaps due to a read error. TCRdb reprocessed the 5' RACE reads with MiXCR, giving one entry per CDR3 protein. This table has about 56,000 distinct CDR3 sequences, less than 15% appearing once. The CDR3 runs to 16 residues. The chain carries TRBV12-3 or TRBV12-4 and TRBJ2-1; 7 bases align to TRBD1. Sequences were derived from whole blood, sampled at baseline. The receptor comes from an adult who was a healthcare worker with PCR-confirmed SARS-CoV-2 infection or an uninfected control (not recorded which). The chain's CDR3 is CASSGQAVSSYDEQFF. As DNA, the CDR3 is TGTGCCAGCAGCGGACAGGCGGTAAGCTCCTACGATGAGCAGTTCTTC.